This T cell receptor beta chain was recorded in a study of Ad26.COV2.S vaccination and SARS-CoV-2 variants. Sequencing used immunoSEQ multiplex PCR; TCRdb keeps in-frame clones, though not all of them. The data hold roughly 500,000 clones, with around 88% observed a single time. Regarding treatment: around 19 received Ad26.COV2.S at low or high dose, single or two shots; 5 received placebo; per-sample allocation not given. Specimen acquisition occurred on day 63 following the initial vaccine or placebo injection. Built on an Ad26 vector, the vaccine expressed Wuhan-strain SARS-CoV-2 spike. This clonotype was obtained from a person aged 18-60 years who received the Ad26.COV2.S COVID-19 vaccine or a placebo. The sample consisted of peripheral blood, taken in a trial of Ad26.COV2.S vaccine versus placebo.

This chain's CDR3 is CASSSRSRSGAAGAPYGYTF. Written as DNA, the CDR3 is TGTGCCAGCAGCTCCCGATCCCGGTCGGGGGCGGCGGGGGCGCCATATGGCTACACCTTC. V is TRBV7-8 and J is TRBJ1-2, with D possibly TRBD1 on 6 matching bases. With 4 bases removed from V and 5 bases from J, the gap between germline ends came to 32 bases. The germline CDR1 and CDR2 sequences are SGHVS and FQNEAQ. This CDR3 is built from 20 residues.